The 14 T cell receptor beta chains in this list originate from one sample, sequenced in a study of cytomegalovirus exposure and HLA in healthy donors. PCR employed 60 Vbeta and 13 Jbeta primers. Some clones are missing from TCRdb's copy, which holds only in-frame ones; the method was immunoSEQ multiplex PCR. This repertoire shows under 200,000 clones, about four fifths found once; its top ten account for 1.7%. The sample taken for sequencing was PBMCs. These receptors were taken from a woman between 18 and 30 years old in good health and CMV-seronegative.

V usage is TRBV28 and J usage is TRBJ2-5; the D gene is possibly TRBD1 (5 bases). The ends were cut back, 6 bases at V and 5 bases at J, with 16 bases in the middle. CDR3 length equals 14 residues. Germline V lookup: CDR1 MDHEN, CDR2 SYDVKM. This CDR3 reads CASSDAREGETQYF. The CDR3 nucleotides read TGTGCCAGCAGCGACGCCAGGGAAGGGGAGACCCAGTACTTC.

This sequence joins TRBV7-6 and TRBJ2-3; D is unresolved. Germline V gives CDR1 SGHVS, CDR2 FNYEAQ. With 2 bases removed from V and 4 bases from J, the gap between germline ends came to 7 bases. The CDR3 is 13 residues long. The DNA for the CDR3 is TGTGCCAGCAGCTTATCTACCGCAGATACGCAGTATTTT. Translated, it gives CASSLSTADTQYF.

The genes are TRBV6-5 and TRBJ2-5; 7 nucleotides match TRBD2. This CDR3 comprises 15 residues. V was clipped by 0 bases and J by 4 bases; unmatched bases: 5. The germline CDR1 and CDR2 sequences are MNHEY and SVGAGI. The CDR3 DNA reads TGTGCCAGCAGTTACTCGATCCTAGCGGCAGAGACCCAGTACTTC. Translating it yields CASSYSILAAETQYF.

In this sample, this clone turned up once. This rearrangement joins TRBV7-2 to TRBJ2-5, with TRBD2 matching over 10 bases. J lost 1 base, V lost 0 bases, and 2 bases had no gene match. Per germline, CDR1 SGHTA and CDR2 FQGNSA. The CDR3 is 16 amino acids. The CDR3 region is CASSLAPSGSQETQYF. The CDR3 DNA sequence: TGTGCCAGCAGCTTAGCCCCTAGCGGGAGCCAAGAGACCCAGTACTTC.

The chain carries TRBV4-3 and TRBJ2-2, with D tentatively TRBD2 (5 bases). Germline lookup yields CDR1 LGHNA and CDR2 YSLEER. The CDR3 runs 19 residues. The germline V and J ends were trimmed by 2 bases and 10 bases, with 29 bases remaining between them. The chain's CDR3 is CASSQTGPWRLDSHAELFF. CDR3 in DNA: TGCGCCAGCAGCCAAACTGGGCCGTGGAGGCTCGATAGCCATGCGGAGCTGTTTTTT.

The chain has TRBV7-9 and TRBJ2-1; 11 nucleotides align to TRBD2. Germline V gene sequence: CDR1 SEHNR, CDR2 FQNEAQ (reference sequence). The trim removed 1 base at V and 12 bases at J, leaving 11 bases unmatched. The CDR3 sequence is 16 residues long. In DNA form, the CDR3 reads TGTGCCAGCAGCTTAGTCGAGACTAGCGGGGCAATCGGGCAGTTCTTC. Translated: CASSLVETSGAIGQFF.

This clone was counted once. The CDR3 does not close with the conserved phenylalanine or tryptophan, likely indicating a read error. It is unclear where the CDR3 begins or ends on the DNA, so no DNA is shown, and the CDR3 is as TCRdb lists it. The chain links TRBV5-1 to TRBJ2-7; TRBD2 reflects the table's D call only, with no check against the DNA. The CDR3 is 11 residues long, counting both termini. CDR1 and CDR2 (germline): SGHRS, YFSETQ. CDR3: CASSFLRGLRA.

The gene calls are TRBV10-2 and TRBJ2-5, with a tentative D call TRBD2 (6 bases). V was cut by 1 base and J by 4 bases, with 13 bases left in between. Looked up from germline, CDR1 is WSHSY and CDR2 is SAAADI. This CDR3 has 15 amino acids. The CDR3, as DNA: TGCGCCAGCAGTGAGTTGGGAGGAACGAGAGAGACCCAGTACTTC. Amino acids: CASSELGGTRETQYF.

The genes are TRBV10-3 and TRBJ2-2; perhaps TRBD1 as D (6 bases). There are 12 residues in the CDR3. The ends were cut back, 8 bases at V and 4 bases at J, with 8 bases in the middle. Germline lookup yields CDR1 ENHRY and CDR2 SYGVKD. CDR3 sequence reads: CAIPGATGELFF. CDR3 nucleotides: TGTGCCATCCCAGGGGCCACCGGGGAGCTGTTTTTT.

The V and J genes are TRBV19 and TRBJ2-4; possible D gene TRBD2, 5 bases. CDR1 is LNHDA and CDR2 is SQIVND in the germline V gene (reference sequence). Trimming left V 4 bases short and J 1 base short, with 11 bases between. The CDR3 is made up of 15 amino acids. The CDR3 protein is CASSRAGEAKNIQYF. In DNA form, the CDR3 reads TGTGCCAGTAGTAGGGCGGGCGAGGCCAAAAACATTCAGTACTTC.

V is TRBV5-8 and J is TRBJ2-2; the match to TRBD2 covers 7 bases. The V segment lost 2 bases and the J segment 0 bases; nucleotides outside the gene matches: 10. The germline CDR1 and CDR2 sequences are SGHTS and YDEGEE. This CDR3 has 18 residues. The CDR3 DNA follows: TGTGCCAGCAGCTTTCCCCTTACTAGCGCGGCGAACACCGGGGAGCTGTTTTTT. It yields the protein CASSFPLTSAANTGELFF.

This chain uses TRBV4-3 with TRBJ1-2; perhaps TRBD1 as D (5 bases). Germline CDR1 is LGHNA and CDR2 is YSLEER. Between the trimmed V and J ends, which lost 4 bases and 2 bases, there was a span of 8 bases. This CDR3 is built from 13 residues. The CDR3 DNA reads as TGCGCCAGCAGCCGAGACAGAAACTATGGCTACACCTTC. Translating gives CASSRDRNYGYTF.

The chain employs TRBV11-2 and TRBJ2-2; TRBD2 agrees at 12 bases. With V trimmed by 5 bases and J by 5 bases, 6 bases remained unmatched. The length of the CDR3 is 16 residues. CDR1 and CDR2 from the germline V gene are SGHAT and FQNNGV. CDR3 sequence: CASSQLAGGGTGELFF. CDR3 DNA sequence: TGTGCCAGCAGCCAGCTAGCGGGAGGGGGGACCGGGGAGCTGTTTTTT.

V usage is TRBV2 and J usage is TRBJ2-1; D may be TRBD2 (6 bases). Germline V CDR1 and CDR2: SNHLY, FYNNEI. Trimming cost V 6 bases and J 4 bases, with 16 bases left between them. This CDR3 spans 15 amino acids. The CDR3 DNA is TGTGCCAGCAGGACTAGGGCGGAGGCGTACAATGAGCAGTTCTTC. Protein product: CASRTRAEAYNEQFF.